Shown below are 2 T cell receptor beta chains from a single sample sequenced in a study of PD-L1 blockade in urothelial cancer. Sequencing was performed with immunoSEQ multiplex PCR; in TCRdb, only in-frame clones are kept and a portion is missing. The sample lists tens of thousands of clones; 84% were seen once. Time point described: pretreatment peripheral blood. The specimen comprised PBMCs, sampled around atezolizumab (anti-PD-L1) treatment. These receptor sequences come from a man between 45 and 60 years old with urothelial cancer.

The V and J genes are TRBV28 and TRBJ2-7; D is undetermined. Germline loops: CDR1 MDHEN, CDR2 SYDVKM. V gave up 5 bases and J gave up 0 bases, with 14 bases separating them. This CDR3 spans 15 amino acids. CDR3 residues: CASSPSQQSSYEQYF. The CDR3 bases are TGTGCCAGCAGTCCATCACAACAGAGCTCCTACGAGCAGTACTTC.

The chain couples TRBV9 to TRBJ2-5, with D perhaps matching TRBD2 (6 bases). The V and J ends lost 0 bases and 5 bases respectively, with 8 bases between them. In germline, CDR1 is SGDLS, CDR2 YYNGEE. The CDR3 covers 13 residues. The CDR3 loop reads CASSVGGVETQYF. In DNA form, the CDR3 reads TGTGCCAGCAGCGTAGGCGGGGTTGAGACCCAGTACTTC.